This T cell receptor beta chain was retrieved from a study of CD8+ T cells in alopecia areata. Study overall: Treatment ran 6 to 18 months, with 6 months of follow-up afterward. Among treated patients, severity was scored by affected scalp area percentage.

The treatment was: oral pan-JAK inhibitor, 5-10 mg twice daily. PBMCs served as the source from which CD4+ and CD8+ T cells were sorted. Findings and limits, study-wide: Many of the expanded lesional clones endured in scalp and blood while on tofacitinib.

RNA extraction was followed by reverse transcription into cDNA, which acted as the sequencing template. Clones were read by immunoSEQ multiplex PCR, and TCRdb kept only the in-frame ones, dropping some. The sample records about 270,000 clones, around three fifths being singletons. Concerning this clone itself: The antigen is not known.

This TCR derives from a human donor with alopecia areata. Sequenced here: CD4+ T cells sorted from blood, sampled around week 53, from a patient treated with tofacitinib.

The CDR3 sequence: CASRPPGIPFSPLHF. The DNA for the CDR3 is TGTGCCAGCAGACCCCCAGGGATTCCTTTTTCGCCCCTCCACTTT. This chain joins TRBV6-5 and TRBJ1-6; perhaps TRBD1 as D (5 bases). The CDR3 contains 15 residues. CDR1 and CDR2 (germline): MNHEY, SVGAGI. Trimming shortened V by 6 bases and J by 13 bases, and 22 bases separated the two germline ends.